This note documents a single T cell receptor beta chain sequence. The data stem from a study of blood T cell repertoires in COVID-19. Study context: Acute and convalescent COVID-19 specimens originated in the United States, Italy and Spain. PBMCs, B-cell-depleted T cells, or T cells were the source of the cDNA or gDNA that made up the material.

The CDR3 has 14 amino acids. V lost 7 bases, J lost 0 bases, and 9 bases lay in between. The germline V gene has CDR1 LGHNT and CDR2 FRNRAP. During active infection, Seattle patients enrolled and were then monitored through disease. TCRdb keeps only in-frame clones here, not all; method: immunoSEQ multiplex PCR. The sample lists 55,000 to 70,000 clones, roughly nine tenths occurring once. The chain couples TRBV12-5 to TRBJ1-4; D ambiguous. Sequencing used peripheral blood. This clonotype originated in a middle-aged man with COVID-19, enrolled during active disease. CDR3 in DNA: TGTGCTAGTGAGCCTCCTGCAACTAATGAAAAACTGTTTTTT. This sequence encodes CASEPPATNEKLFF.